One and the same sample provided the 22 T cell receptor beta chains below, sequenced in a study of metastatic and nonmetastatic thyroid tumors. TCRdb reanalyzed the PCR reads with MiXCR. The table lists more than 10,000 clones, around a third of them singletons. All patients reached thyroid surgery having received no treatment beforehand. Source material: tumor tissue. The receptors were gathered from a male donor with papillary thyroid cancer or a benign thyroid nodule (not recorded which). Some clones in this sample may be carry-over from other donors' samples.

This clone showed up many times. J is TRBJ2-3 and V is TRBV27; 7 nucleotides line up with TRBD1. Trimming removed 4 bases from V and 1 base from J; junction bases left unmatched: 5. The CDR3 covers 15 residues. CDR1 MNHEY and CDR2 SMNVEV come from the germline V gene (reference sequence). This CDR3 is CASSSWTGGTDTQYF. The CDR3 DNA reads TGTGCCAGCAGTTCTTGGACAGGCGGCACAGATACGCAGTATTTT.

This clone is labeled as hyperexpanded. CDR3 sequence (DNA): TGTGCCAGCAGTGGGACAGTAGAGGGAGCTTTCTTT. This sequence encodes CASSGTVEGAFF. The J gene is TRBJ1-1, the V gene TRBV6-1; possibly TRBD1 for D (6 bases). The CDR3 consists of 12 residues. Germline values: CDR1 MNHNS, CDR2 SASEGT. Trimming took off 4 bases at V and 10 bases at J, with 13 bases between the two ends.

This clone qualifies as medium-sized. The CDR3 is CATSDLGGGAGDTQYF. CDR3 DNA sequence: TGTGCCACCAGTGATTTGGGCGGGGGGGCAGGAGATACGCAGTATTTT. The gene calls are TRBV24-1 and TRBJ2-3; 9 nucleotides align to TRBD2. This CDR3 has 16 residues. Germline loops: CDR1 KGHDR, CDR2 SFDVKD. Losses at the gene ends were 0 bases for V and 5 bases for J; bases not matched to a gene: 5.

A few counts support this clone. Compared with germline, one end of the junction differs, possibly owing to a read error. CDR3 coding DNA: TGCGCCAGCAGTAGTGACAGGGTGGAGGTGATAAGAACAGATACGCAGTATTTT. Translated, it gives CASSSDRVEVIRTDTQYF. The chain couples TRBV6-5 to TRBJ2-3; TRBD1 matches 7 bases. Germline V gives CDR1 MNHEY, CDR2 SVGAGI. The CDR3 has 18 residues.

V is TRBV19 and J is TRBJ2-3; D is perhaps TRBD2 (7 bases). The germline V gene has CDR1 LNHDA and CDR2 SQIVND (reference sequence). CDR3 size: 13 residues. V was shortened by 7 bases and J by 5 bases, with 13 bases between the two germline ends. The chain's CDR3 is CASNQGREDTQYF. The CDR3 coding sequence is TGTGCCAGTAACCAGGGGAGGGAAGATACGCAGTATTTT. The full variable domain, with the rest looked up from reference TRBV19 and TRBJ2-3, is DGGITQSPKYLFRKEGQNVTLSCEQNLNHDAMYWYRQDPGQGLRLIYYSQIVNDFQKGDIAEGYSVSREKKESFPLTVTSAQKNPTAFYLCASNQGREDTQYFGPGTRLTVL.

The V call is TRBV27, the J call TRBJ1-6, with D possibly TRBD1 on 6 matching bases. This CDR3 contains 15 residues. Germline V gene data show CDR1 as MNHEY and CDR2 as SMNVEV (reference sequence). Trimming removed 6 bases at V and 10 bases at J, with 19 bases between. This CDR3 reads CASSQPGGGQSPLHF. The DNA of the CDR3 is TGTGCCAGCAGCCAACCTGGCGGGGGCCAATCACCCCTCCACTTT.

This clone has a count of ten or more. The chain uses TRBV7-9 and TRBJ2-1; 13 bases agree with TRBD2. The germline V gene encodes CDR1 SEHNR and CDR2 FQNEAQ (reference sequence). The CDR3 consists of 18 residues. J lost 7 bases, V lost 2 bases, and 11 bases had no gene match. CDR3 bases: TGTGCCAGCAGCTTACGGTCCGTTACTAGCGGGAGGGCTAATGAGCAGTTCTTC. This translates into CASSLRSVTSGRANEQFF.

The chain is built from TRBV20-1 and TRBJ2-7, with 8 nucleotides matching TRBD2. The CDR3 loop spans 14 amino acids. J lost 4 bases, V lost 6 bases, and 11 bases had no gene match. Germline lookup yields CDR1 DFQATT and CDR2 SNEGSKA (reference sequence). CDR3 nucleotides: TGCAGTGCGAACTCGGAGGCGGGAGGATACGAGCAGTACTTC. Its translation: CSANSEAGGYEQYF.

This clone was seen many times. The rearrangement uses TRBV7-6 and TRBJ1-1; no reliable D call. The CDR3 length is 14 residues. CDR1 is SGHVS and CDR2 is FNYEAQ in the germline V gene. Trimming took off 5 bases at V and 1 base at J, with 11 bases between the two ends. CDR3 nucleotides: TGTGCCAGCAGCCCCATGTACCAGAACACTGAAGCTTTCTTT. Amino acid sequence: CASSPMYQNTEAFF. Based on the CDR3 plus reference TRBV7-6 and TRBJ1-1, the full variable domain is GAGVSQSPRYKVTKRGQDVALRCDPISGHVSLYWYRQALGQGPEFLTYFNYEAQQDKSGLPNDRFSAERPEGSISTLTIQRTEQRDSAMYRCASSPMYQNTEAFFGQGTRLTVV.

A note on this clone: At one of its ends the junction is not consistent with the germline gene, which may arise from a read error. The chain uses TRBV5-1 and TRBJ2-2, with 9 bases aligning to TRBD1. Germline CDR1 SGHRS, CDR2 YFSETQ. The CDR3 length is 15 residues. CDR3 DNA sequence: TGCGCCAGCAGCGGTCCGGGACAGGGTCACCGGGGAGCTGTTTTT. Amino acid sequence: CASSGPGQGHRGAVF. The whole variable domain, remainder taken from reference TRBV5-1 and TRBJ2-2, is KAGVTQTPRYLIKTRGQQVTLSCSPISGHRSVSWYQQTPGQGLQFLFEYFSETQRNKGNFPGRFSGRQFSNSRSEMNVSTLELGDSALYLCASSGPGQGHRGAVFGEGSRLTVL.

This clone qualifies as medium-sized. The rearrangement links TRBV28 to TRBJ1-5; no reliable D call. Germline V gene sequence: CDR1 MDHEN, CDR2 SYDVKM. The CDR3 length is 15 residues. Trimming removed 3 bases from V and 0 bases from J, with 9 bases in between. CDR3 DNA sequence: TGTGCCAGCAGTTTCCTGACGGATAGCAATCAGCCCCAGCATTTT. It is translated as CASSFLTDSNQPQHF.

This clone turned up a few times. This chain's CDR3 is CASSMDTDTQYF. CDR3 bases: TGTGCCAGTAGTATGGACACAGATACGCAGTATTTT. The chain recombines TRBV19 with TRBJ2-3, with unresolved D. Germline V CDR1 and CDR2: LNHDA, SQIVND (reference sequence). V shed 3 bases and J shed 2 bases, with 3 bases lying between them. This CDR3 region has 12 residues.

The chain uses TRBV5-1 and TRBJ2-2; D is unresolved. The germline V and J ends were trimmed by 0 bases and 8 bases, with 11 bases remaining between them. Germline V gene lookup returns CDR1 SGHRS and CDR2 YFSETQ. The CDR3 is 14 residues long. CDR3 sequence (DNA): TGCGCCAGCAGCTTGGCCGAGGATTCAGGGGAGCTGTTTTTT. Translating gives CASSLAEDSGELFF.

This chain links TRBV29-1 with TRBJ2-5; a possible D gene is TRBD2 (7 bases). CDR3 length: 14 residues. Germline V gene sequence: CDR1 SQVTM, CDR2 ANQGSEA. Deletions cut 6 bases from V and 7 bases from J, with 21 bases between. The CDR3 DNA follows: TGCAGCGTCCAGGCCGGGGGGCTCCCATCGACCCAGTACTTC. Protein: CSVQAGGLPSTQYF.

This clone showed up just once. V is TRBV7-2 and J is TRBJ2-7, with 10 bases fitting TRBD2. The length of the CDR3 is 15 residues. From germline, CDR1 is SGHTA and CDR2 FQGNSA. Trimming took 6 bases from V and 0 from J; bases not matched to a gene: 5. CDR3 nucleotide sequence: TGTGCCAGCAGTATAGCGGGGGGAAGCTCCTACGAGCAGTACTTC. Translated, it gives CASSIAGGSSYEQYF.

This chain uses TRBV20-1 with TRBJ2-1, with D perhaps TRBD1 (6 bases). CDR1 and CDR2 (germline): DFQATT, SNEGSKA (reference sequence). The CDR3 loop spans 14 amino acids. V lost 3 bases to trimming and J lost 8 bases, with 17 bases between them. DNA of the CDR3: TGCAGTGCTAGCGACAGGATATGGAAACATGAGCAGTTCTTC. It yields the protein CSASDRIWKHEQFF.

This clone was detected a few times. The chain uses TRBV15 and TRBJ1-1; D unresolved. The CDR3 is 14 amino acids. Looked up from germline, CDR1 is LNHNV and CDR2 is YYDKDF (reference sequence). Trimming took 1 base from V and 1 from J, leaving 7 bases between them. CDR3 sequence (DNA): TGTGCCACCAGCAGAGCTCACCAGAACACTGAAGCTTTCTTT. It specifies CATSRAHQNTEAFF.

Here the CDR3 DNA reads TGTGCCAGGGTCAGCGGGGGACCCGAACGAAGGGAGCTGTTTTTT. Translating it yields CARVSGGPERRELFF. V gene TRBV27 combines with J gene TRBJ2-2, with 8 bases matching TRBD2. J lost 9 bases, V lost 9 bases, and 15 bases had no gene match. The CDR3 extends over 15 amino acids. In germline, CDR1 is MNHEY, CDR2 SMNVEV (reference sequence).

The table lists this clone with a few counts. The DNA of the CDR3 is TGTGCCAGCAGCCCTCTGTCCCCGGATGACGAGCAGTACTTC. It encodes CASSPLSPDDEQYF. V and J are TRBV12-3 or TRBV12-4 and TRBJ2-7; the D is unclear. The CDR3 has 14 amino acids. V lost 6 bases and J 5 bases, leaving 17 bases between the germline ends.

This clone was detected a few times. The chain employs TRBV15 and TRBJ1-5; D remains ambiguous. Per the germline V gene, CDR1 is LNHNV and CDR2 is YYDKDF (reference sequence). The CDR3 is 13 residues long. V gave up 5 bases and J gave up 4 bases, with 9 bases separating them. The DNA of the CDR3 is TGTGCCACCAGCTACAAAAAGAATCAGCCCCAGCATTTT. As protein: CATSYKKNQPQHF.

The chain links TRBV5-1 to TRBJ2-2; D remains unclear. Trimming cost V 1 base and J 3 bases, with 7 bases left between them. The germline gives CDR1 SGHRS, CDR2 YFSETQ. This CDR3 comprises 14 residues. The CDR3 protein is CASSLLWDTGELFF. The CDR3 bases are TGCGCCAGCAGCTTGTTGTGGGACACCGGGGAGCTGTTTTTT. The whole variable domain, remainder taken from reference TRBV5-1 and TRBJ2-2, is KAGVTQTPRYLIKTRGQQVTLSCSPISGHRSVSWYQQTPGQGLQFLFEYFSETQRNKGNFPGRFSGRQFSNSRSEMNVSTLELGDSALYLCASSLLWDTGELFFGEGSRLTVL.

In its sample, this clone ranks as medium-sized. This sequence joins TRBV7-6 and TRBJ2-7; D may be TRBD1 (6 bases). CDR3 length equals 18 residues. The germline V and J ends were trimmed by 5 bases and 0 bases, with 23 bases remaining between them. Germline CDR1 reads SGHVS; CDR2 reads FNYEAQ. In DNA, the CDR3 is TGTGCCAGCAGCCGATTTTACCCCCGGGACACAGGCTCCTACGAGCAGTACTTC. Its translation is CASSRFYPRDTGSYEQYF.